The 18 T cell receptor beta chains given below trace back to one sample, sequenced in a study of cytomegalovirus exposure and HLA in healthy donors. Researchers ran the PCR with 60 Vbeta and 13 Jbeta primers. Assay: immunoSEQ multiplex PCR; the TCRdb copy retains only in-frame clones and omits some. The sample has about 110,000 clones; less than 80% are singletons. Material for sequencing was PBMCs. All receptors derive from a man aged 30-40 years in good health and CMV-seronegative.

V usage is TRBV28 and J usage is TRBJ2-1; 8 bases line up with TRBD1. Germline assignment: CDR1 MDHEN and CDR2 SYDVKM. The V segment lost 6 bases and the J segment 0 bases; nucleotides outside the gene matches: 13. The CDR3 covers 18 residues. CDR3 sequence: CASSGLQGGLSSYNEQFF. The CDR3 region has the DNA TGTGCCAGCAGCGGGTTACAGGGGGGCCTGAGCTCCTACAATGAGCAGTTCTTC.

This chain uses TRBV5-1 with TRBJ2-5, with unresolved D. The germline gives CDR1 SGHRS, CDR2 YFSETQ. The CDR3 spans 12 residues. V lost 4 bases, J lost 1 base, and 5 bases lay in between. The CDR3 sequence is CASSDTQETQYF. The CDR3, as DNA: TGCGCCAGCAGCGACACCCAAGAGACCCAGTACTTC.

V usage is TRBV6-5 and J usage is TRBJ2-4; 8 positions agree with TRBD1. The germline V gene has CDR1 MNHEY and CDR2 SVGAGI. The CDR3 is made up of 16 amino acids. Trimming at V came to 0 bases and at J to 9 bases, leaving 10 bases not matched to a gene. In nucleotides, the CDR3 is TGTGCCAGCAGTTACTCGCAGGCCGGACAGGGAGGCATTCAGTACTTC. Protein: CASSYSQAGQGGIQYF.

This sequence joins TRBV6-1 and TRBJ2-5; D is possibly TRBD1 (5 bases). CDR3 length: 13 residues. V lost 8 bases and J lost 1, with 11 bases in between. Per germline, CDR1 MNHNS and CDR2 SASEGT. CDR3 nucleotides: TGTGCCAGCCCCTCCAGGGCCCAAGAGACCCAGTACTTC. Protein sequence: CASPSRAQETQYF.

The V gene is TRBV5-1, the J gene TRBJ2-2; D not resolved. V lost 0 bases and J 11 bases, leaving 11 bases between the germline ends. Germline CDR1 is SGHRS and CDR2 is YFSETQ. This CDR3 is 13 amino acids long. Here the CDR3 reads CASSLEPTRELFF. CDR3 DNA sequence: TGCGCCAGCAGCTTGGAACCGACAAGAGAGCTGTTTTTT.

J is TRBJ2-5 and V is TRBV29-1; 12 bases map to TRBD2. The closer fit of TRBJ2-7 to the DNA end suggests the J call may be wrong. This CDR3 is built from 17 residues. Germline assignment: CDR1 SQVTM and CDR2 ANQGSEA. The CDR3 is CSARTSGNYQSSYEQYF. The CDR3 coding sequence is TGCAGCGCCCGGACTAGCGGGAATTATCAAAGCTCCTACGAGCAGTACTTC.

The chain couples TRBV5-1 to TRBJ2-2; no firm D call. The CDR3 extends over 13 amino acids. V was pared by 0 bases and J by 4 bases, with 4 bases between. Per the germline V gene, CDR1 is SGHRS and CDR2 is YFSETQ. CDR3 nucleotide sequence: TGCGCCAGCAGCTTGGCCGTCACCGGGGAGCTGTTTTTT. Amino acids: CASSLAVTGELFF.

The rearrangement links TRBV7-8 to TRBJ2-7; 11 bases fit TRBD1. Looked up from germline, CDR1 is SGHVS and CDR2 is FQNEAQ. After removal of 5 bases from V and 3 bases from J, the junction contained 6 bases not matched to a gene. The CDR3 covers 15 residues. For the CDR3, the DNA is TGTGCCAGCAGCCCCGAGGACAGGGGGCGCTACGAGCAGTACTTC. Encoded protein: CASSPEDRGRYEQYF.

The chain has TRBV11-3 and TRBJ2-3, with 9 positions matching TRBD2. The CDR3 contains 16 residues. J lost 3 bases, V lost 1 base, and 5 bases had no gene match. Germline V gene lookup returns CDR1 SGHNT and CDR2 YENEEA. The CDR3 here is CASSLAAGGLTDTQYF. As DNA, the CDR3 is TGTGCCAGCAGCTTAGCGGCGGGAGGGCTGACAGATACGCAGTATTTT.

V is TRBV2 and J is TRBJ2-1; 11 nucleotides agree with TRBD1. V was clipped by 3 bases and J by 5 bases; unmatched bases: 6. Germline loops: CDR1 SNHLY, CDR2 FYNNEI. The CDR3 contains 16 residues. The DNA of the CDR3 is TGTGCCAGCAGTGAGGGCGGGACAGGGGGGGACAATGAGCAGTTCTTC. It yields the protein CASSEGGTGGDNEQFF.

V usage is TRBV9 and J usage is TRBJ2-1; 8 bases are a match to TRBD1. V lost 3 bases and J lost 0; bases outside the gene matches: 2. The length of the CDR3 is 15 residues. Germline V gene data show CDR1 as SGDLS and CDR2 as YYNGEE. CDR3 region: CASSGQGSSYNEQFF. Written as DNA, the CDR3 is TGTGCCAGCAGCGGACAGGGGAGCTCCTACAATGAGCAGTTCTTC.

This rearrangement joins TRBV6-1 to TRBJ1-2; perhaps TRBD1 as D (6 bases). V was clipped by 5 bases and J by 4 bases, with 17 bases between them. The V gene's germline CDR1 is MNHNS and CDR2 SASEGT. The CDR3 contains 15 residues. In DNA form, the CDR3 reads TGTGCCAGCAGTCCAAGCAGGGGACGGGGCTATGGCTACACCTTC. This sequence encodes CASSPSRGRGYGYTF.

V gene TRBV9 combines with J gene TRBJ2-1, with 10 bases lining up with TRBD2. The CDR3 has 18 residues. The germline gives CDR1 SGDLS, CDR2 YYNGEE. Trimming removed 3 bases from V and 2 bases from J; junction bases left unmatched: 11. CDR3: CASSAGRASGGPYNEQFF. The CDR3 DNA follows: TGTGCCAGCAGCGCCGGCCGGGCTAGCGGGGGTCCCTACAATGAGCAGTTCTTC.

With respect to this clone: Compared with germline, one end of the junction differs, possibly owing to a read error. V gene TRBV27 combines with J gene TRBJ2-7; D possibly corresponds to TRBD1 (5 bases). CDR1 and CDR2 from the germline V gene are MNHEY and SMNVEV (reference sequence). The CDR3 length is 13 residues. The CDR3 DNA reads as TGTGCCAGCAGTAAACAGGTTTACTACGGGCAGTACTTC. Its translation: CASSKQVYYGQYF.

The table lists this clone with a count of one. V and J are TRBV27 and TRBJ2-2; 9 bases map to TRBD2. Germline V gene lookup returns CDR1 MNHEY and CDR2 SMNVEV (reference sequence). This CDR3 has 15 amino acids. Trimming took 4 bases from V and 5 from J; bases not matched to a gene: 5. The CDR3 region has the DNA TGTGCCAGCAGTTGGGTAGCGGGAGAGACCGGGGAGCTGTTTTTT. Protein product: CASSWVAGETGELFF.

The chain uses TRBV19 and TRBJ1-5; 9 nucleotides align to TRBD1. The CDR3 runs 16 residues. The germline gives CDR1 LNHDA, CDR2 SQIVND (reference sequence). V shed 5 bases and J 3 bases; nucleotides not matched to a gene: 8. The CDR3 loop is CASSPPGQGVNQPQHF. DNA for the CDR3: TGTGCCAGTAGTCCTCCGGGACAGGGCGTCAATCAGCCCCAGCATTTT. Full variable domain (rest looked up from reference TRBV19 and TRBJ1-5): DGGITQSPKYLFRKEGQNVTLSCEQNLNHDAMYWYRQDPGQGLRLIYYSQIVNDFQKGDIAEGYSVSREKKESFPLTVTSAQKNPTAFYLCASSPPGQGVNQPQHFGDGTRLSIL.

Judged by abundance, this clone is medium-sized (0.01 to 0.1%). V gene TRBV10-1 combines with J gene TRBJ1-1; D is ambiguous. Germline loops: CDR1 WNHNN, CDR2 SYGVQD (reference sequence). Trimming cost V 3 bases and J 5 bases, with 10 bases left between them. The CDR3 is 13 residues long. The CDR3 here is CASSEKVETEAFF. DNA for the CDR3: TGCGCCAGCAGTGAAAAGGTGGAGACTGAAGCTTTCTTT.

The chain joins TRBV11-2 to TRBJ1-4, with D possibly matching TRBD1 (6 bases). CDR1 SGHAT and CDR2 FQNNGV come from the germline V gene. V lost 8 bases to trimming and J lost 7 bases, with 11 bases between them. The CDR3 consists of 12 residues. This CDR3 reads CASEGVGEKLFF. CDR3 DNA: TGTGCCAGCGAGGGGGTTGGTGAAAAACTGTTTTTT.